A selection of T cell receptor beta chains follows, all from one sample in a study of blood T cell repertoires in COVID-19. The protocol was immunoSEQ multiplex PCR, while the TCRdb copy is restricted to in-frame clones and leaves out a portion. The sample carries 120,000 or so clones, around 85% recorded once. Sequencing was done on a sample of peripheral blood. The receptors come from a man aged 25 to 45 with COVID-19, enrolled during active disease. CDR3s include the opening cysteine and the closing phenylalanine or tryptophan.

TRBJ2-3 TRBV4-2 CASSQGGGGAYTDTQYF
TRBJ2-1 TRBV7-8 CASEPEGTGGFYNEQFF
TRBJ1-2 TRBV30 CASEDREDYGYTF
TRBJ2-1 TRBV6-5 CASRGLTYNEQFF
TRBJ1-1 TRBV13 CASSPDRSMNTEAFF
TRBJ1-1 TRBV2 CASSRENTEAFF
TRBJ1-5 TRBV2 CASSEKTGDNQPQHF
TRBJ1-5 TRBV2 CASEQGFTADNQPQHF
TRBJ1-6 TRBV9 CASSVLGTGDSPLHF
TRBJ1-1 TRBV6-5 CASSLNRDTEAFF
TRBJ2-1 TRBV4-1 CASSQDARSSYNEQFF
TRBJ1-1 TRBV7-3 CASSLTGTSNTEAFF
TRBJ1-1 TRBV9 CASSASEGAFF
TRBJ1-1 TRBV28 CASSLQMDTEAFF
TRBJ1-1 TRBV29-1 CSVSRDRNTEAFF
TRBJ1-1 TRBV19 CASSIVQGRNTEAFF
TRBJ1-2 TRBV9 CASSPTRWASNYGYTF
TRBJ1-5 TRBV6-5 CASSYTGVGQPQHF
TRBJ1-2 TRBV2 CASSELSAGGTF
TRBJ1-4 TRBV29-1 CSVLGTTNEKLFF
TRBJ2-5 TRBV27 CASSHRQQREQAQYF
TRBJ2-7 TRBV6-1 CASSEAGAPQQYF
TRBJ1-1 TRBV6-5 CASRSNEGAFF
TRBJ1-2 TRBV7-8 CASSSGQGTHGYTF
TRBJ2-3 TRBV10-3 CAIASGSTDTQYF
TRBJ2-1 TRBV11-1 CASSFDGGLHNEQFF
TRBJ2-2 TRBV19 CASSIDPQELETGELFF
TRBJ2-3 TRBV14 CASSQDRRTAYTQYF
TRBJ1-2 TRBV2 CARNPTGNYGYTF
TRBJ1-1 TRBV27 CASSLSGRGTEAFF
TRBJ1-1 TRBV27 CASSFRQGREAFF
TRBJ1-2 TRBV2 CASQASGNYGYTF
TRBJ2-3 TRBV25-1 CASSELLAGDTDTQYF
TRBJ2-1 TRBV12-3/TRBV12-4 CASSSRENEQFF
TRBJ1-3 TRBV5-1 CASSGQGTSGNTIYF